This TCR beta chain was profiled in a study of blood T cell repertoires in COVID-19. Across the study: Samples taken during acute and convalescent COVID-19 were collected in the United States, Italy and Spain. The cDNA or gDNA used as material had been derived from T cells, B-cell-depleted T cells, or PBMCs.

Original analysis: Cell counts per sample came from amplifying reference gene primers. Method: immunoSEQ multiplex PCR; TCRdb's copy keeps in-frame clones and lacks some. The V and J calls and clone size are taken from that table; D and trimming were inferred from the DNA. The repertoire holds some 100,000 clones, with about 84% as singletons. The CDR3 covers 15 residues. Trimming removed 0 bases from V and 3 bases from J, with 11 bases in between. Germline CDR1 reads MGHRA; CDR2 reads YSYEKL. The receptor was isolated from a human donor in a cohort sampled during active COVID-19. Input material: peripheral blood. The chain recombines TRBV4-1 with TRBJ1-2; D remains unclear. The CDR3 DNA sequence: TGCGCCAGCAGCCAAGAGCGGCAGCTGGACTATGGCTACACCTTC. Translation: CASSQERQLDYGYTF.